This T cell receptor (beta chain) stems from a study of blood T cell repertoires in COVID-19. The wider study: Sites in the United States, Italy and Spain provided acute and convalescent COVID-19 samples. From T cells, B-cell-depleted T cells, or PBMCs came the material, which was cDNA or gDNA.

As originally analysed: Quantification of nucleated cells was approximated via reference gene primer amplification. Assay: immunoSEQ multiplex PCR; the TCRdb copy retains only in-frame clones and omits some. That table gives V, J and clone size, and the DNA gave D and trimming. Seen here are about 190,000 clones, around nine tenths observed once, and the top ten hold 4.4%. This CDR3 region has 12 residues. Germline V lookup: CDR1 KGHDR, CDR2 SFDVKD. Trimming took 9 bases from V and 8 from J, leaving 12 bases between them. The chain recombines TRBV24-1 with TRBJ1-4; D is ambiguous. The TCR sequence derives from a human donor in a cohort sampled during active COVID-19. Sequencing used peripheral blood. CDR3 sequence: CATGNHSEKLFF. CDR3 DNA sequence: TGTGCCACCGGTAATCACAGCGAAAAACTGTTTTTT.